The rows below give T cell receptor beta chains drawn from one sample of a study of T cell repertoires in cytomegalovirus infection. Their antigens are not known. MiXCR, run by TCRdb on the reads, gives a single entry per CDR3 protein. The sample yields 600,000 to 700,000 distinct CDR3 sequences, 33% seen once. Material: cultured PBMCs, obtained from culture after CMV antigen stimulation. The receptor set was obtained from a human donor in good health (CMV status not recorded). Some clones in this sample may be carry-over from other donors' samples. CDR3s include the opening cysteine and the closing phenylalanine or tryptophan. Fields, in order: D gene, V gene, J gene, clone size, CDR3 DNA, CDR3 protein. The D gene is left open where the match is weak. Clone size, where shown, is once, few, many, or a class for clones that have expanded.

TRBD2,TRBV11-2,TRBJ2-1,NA,TGTGCCAGCAGCCCTACCCCCGGGACTAGAGTTTACAATGAGCAGTTCTTC,CASSPTPGTRVYNEQFF
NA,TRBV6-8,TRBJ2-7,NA,TGTGCCAGCAGCCGACAGACAGGCTACGAGCAGTACTTC,CASSRQTGYEQYF
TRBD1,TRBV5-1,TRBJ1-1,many,TGTGCCAGCAGCTTAGATGGACAGGGGAACACTGAAGCTTTCTTT,CASSLDGQGNTEAFF
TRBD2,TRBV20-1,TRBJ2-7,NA,TGCAGTGCTGAACCGCTACTAGCGCACGAGCAGTACTTC,CSAEPLLAHEQYF
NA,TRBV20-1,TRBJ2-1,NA,TGCAGTGCTAGATCCGGCTCCCTCTCCTACAATGAGCAGTTCTTC,CSARSGSLSYNEQFF
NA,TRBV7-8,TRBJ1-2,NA,TGTGCCAGCAGCCCATTTGCGGTTCCGACGGCCTATGGCTACACCTTC,CASSPFAVPTAYGYTF
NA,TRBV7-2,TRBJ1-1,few,TGTGCCAGCAGCGTCCGTGTAAGGGAGGGTGAAGCTTTCTTT,CASSVRVREGEAFF
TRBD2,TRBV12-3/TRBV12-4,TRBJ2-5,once,TGTGCCGCGGGAGGTCCTAGCGTGGAGACCCAGTACTTC,CAAGGPSVETQYF
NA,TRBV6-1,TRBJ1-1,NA,TGTGCCAGCAGTTACGGGCAGAGGAACACTGAAGCTTTCTTT,CASSYGQRNTEAFF
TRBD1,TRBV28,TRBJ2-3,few,TGTGCCAGCAGTCCTTTAGCCTACAGGGGGCGAGGGACAGATACGCAGTATTTT,CASSPLAYRGRGTDTQYF
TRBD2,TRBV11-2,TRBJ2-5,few,TGTGCCAGCAGCTTATACGGGGGGACCCAAGAGACCCAGTACTTC,CASSLYGGTQETQYF
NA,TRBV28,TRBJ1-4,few,TGTGCCAGCACCACCGGGGGCGGCGGCGAAAAACTGTTTTTT,CASTTGGGGEKLFF
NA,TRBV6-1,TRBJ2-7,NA,TGTGCCAGCACCCCCATGGCGGAGGGCGAGCAGTACTTC,CASTPMAEGEQYF
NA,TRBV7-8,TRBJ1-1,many,TGTGCCAGCAGCTTAGCAAAAGCGGGGGCCAGAAACACTGAAGCTTTCTTT,CASSLAKAGARNTEAFF
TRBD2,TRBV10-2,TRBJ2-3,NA,TGCGCCAGCAGTGTCACTAGCGGTAATACGCAGTATTTT,CASSVTSGNTQYF
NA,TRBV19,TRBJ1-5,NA,TGTGCCAGTAGTCCCACGGGACACCGATATAGCAATCAGCCCCAGCATTTT,CASSPTGHRYSNQPQHF
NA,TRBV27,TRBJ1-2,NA,TGTGCCAGCAGTTTATCATCTAGTTTCTATGGCTACACCTTC,CASSLSSSFYGYTF